These 12 T cell receptor beta chains came from one sample sequenced in a study of blood T cell repertoires in COVID-19. The method was immunoSEQ multiplex PCR; TCRdb's version includes in-frame clones alone and lacks a portion of them. Here the sample spans 170,000 or so clones, around 83% being singletons. Input material: peripheral blood. The receptor set was obtained from a human donor in a cohort sampled during active COVID-19.

The genes are TRBV4-2 and TRBJ2-7; 9 bases agree with TRBD2. V shed 3 bases, J shed 4 bases, and the junction held 16 bases outside the gene matches. Looked up from germline, CDR1 is LGHNA and CDR2 is YNFKEQ. This CDR3 has 18 amino acids. CDR3: CASSQYSGGLAATYEQYF. DNA of the CDR3: TGTGCCAGCAGCCAGTACTCAGGGGGACTAGCAGCAACGTACGAGCAGTACTTC.

The CDR3 nucleotides are TGTGCCAGCAGTTTGGCGGGAGGGATGGTGTACGAGCAGTACTTC. It encodes CASSLAGGMVYEQYF. The gene calls are TRBV28 and TRBJ2-7, with TRBD2 matching 9 bases. The CDR3 loop spans 15 amino acids. CDR1 is MDHEN, CDR2 SYDVKM, per germline. V lost 3 bases to trimming and J lost 4 bases; unmatched junction nucleotides: 7.

The V and J genes are TRBV12-5 and TRBJ1-3, with TRBD1 matching 12 bases. Germline values: CDR1 LGHNT, CDR2 FRNRAP. The junction had 13 bases not matched to a gene; V was cut back by 6 bases and J by 4 bases. The CDR3 totals 18 residues. This CDR3 reads CASGPYPGQGARGNTIYF. CDR3 coding DNA: TGTGCTAGTGGGCCTTACCCGGGACAGGGGGCGCGAGGAAACACCATATATTTT.

This chain uses TRBV19 with TRBJ2-5; D unresolved. Trimming pared 1 base from V and 1 base from J, leaving 7 bases between. The CDR3 is made up of 14 amino acids. Per the germline V gene, CDR1 is LNHDA and CDR2 is SQIVND (reference sequence). CDR3 coding DNA: TGTGCCAGTAGTATAGGAGGCAGCCAAGAGACCCAGTACTTC. As protein: CASSIGGSQETQYF.

CDR3 in amino acids: CASRSTGGRAGVKDYNEQFF. CDR3 nucleotide sequence: TGTGCCAGCAGGAGCACAGGGGGCCGGGCGGGAGTCAAGGACTACAATGAGCAGTTCTTC. V gene TRBV5-5 combines with J gene TRBJ2-1; 9 bases are a match to TRBD1. V lost 5 bases to trimming and J lost 3 bases; unmatched junction nucleotides: 21. The germline V gene encodes CDR1 SGHKS and CDR2 YYEKEE (reference sequence). The CDR3 has 20 residues.

The chain links TRBV5-1 to TRBJ1-5; 10 positions match TRBD1. The CDR3 is made up of 15 amino acids. Germline CDR1 is SGHRS and CDR2 is YFSETQ. V was clipped by 4 bases and J by 2 bases; unmatched bases: 3. CDR3 nucleotide sequence: TGCGCCAGCAGCACAGGGACAGGGGGCAATCAGCCCCAGCATTTT. Protein product: CASSTGTGGNQPQHF.

This clone showed up just a few times. The chain links TRBV3-1 (or the pseudogene TRBV3-2) to TRBJ1-3, with a weak D call TRBD1 (6 bases). This CDR3 has 15 amino acids. V was shortened by 2 bases and J by 0 bases, with 8 bases between the two germline ends. Per the germline V gene, CDR1 is LGHDT and CDR2 is YNNKEL (reference sequence). CDR3 region: CASSQRRGSGNTIYF. CDR3 sequence (DNA): TGTGCCAGCAGCCAACGCAGGGGCTCTGGAAACACCATATATTTT.

This clone was recorded only once. The sample has other DNA sequences that encode this CDR3 too. This sequence joins TRBV3-1 (or the pseudogene TRBV3-2) and TRBJ1-3, with TRBD1 identical over 9 bases. From germline, CDR1 is LGHDT and CDR2 YNNKEL (reference sequence). This CDR3 is built from 15 residues. With 5 bases clipped from V and 4 bases from J, the junction kept 6 bases outside the gene matches. DNA for the CDR3: TGTGCCAGCAGCTTACAGGGGGCTAGAGGAAACACCATATATTTT. Protein product: CASSLQGARGNTIYF.

The rearrangement joins TRBV27 to TRBJ1-5; D is undetermined. Trimming took 3 bases from V and 1 from J, leaving 10 bases between them. This CDR3 contains 15 residues. Germline CDR1 is MNHEY and CDR2 is SMNVEV (reference sequence). CDR3 region: CASSFYRGSNQPQHF. The CDR3 nucleotides are TGTGCCAGCAGTTTCTATCGGGGAAGCAATCAGCCCCAGCATTTT.

This chain joins TRBV9 and TRBJ1-6, with 8 bases aligning to TRBD1. Germline values: CDR1 SGDLS, CDR2 YYNGEE. CDR3 length: 15 amino acids. V lost 4 bases, J lost 10 bases, and 10 bases stayed unmatched. The CDR3, as DNA: TGTGCCAGCAGCCCCACCGGACAGGGATCCTCACCCCTCCACTTT. As protein: CASSPTGQGSSPLHF.

The V gene is TRBV20-1, the J gene TRBJ2-3; D remains ambiguous. The CDR3 spans 15 residues. V was shortened by 3 bases and J by 0 bases, with 13 bases between the two germline ends. Looked up from germline, CDR1 is DFQATT and CDR2 is SNEGSKA (reference sequence). The CDR3 protein is CSASPHSYSTDTQYF. The CDR3 DNA reads TGCAGTGCTAGTCCCCACAGCTATAGCACAGATACGCAGTATTTT.

The chain has TRBV3-1 (or the pseudogene TRBV3-2) and TRBJ1-6; D ambiguous. Trimming took off 8 bases at V and 7 bases at J, with 15 bases between the two ends. Germline loops: CDR1 LGHDT, CDR2 YNNKEL (reference sequence). This CDR3 spans 14 amino acids. The CDR3 bases are TGTGCCAGCGCGCAGGAGAGGGCCAATTCACCCCTCCACTTT. It codes for CASAQERANSPLHF.